Below are 29 T cell receptor beta chains sequenced from a single sample in a study of vaccination and CD4 T cells after COVID-19. No antigen has been assigned to these receptors. The Oncomine TCR Beta short-read assay was applied to DNA of cultured CD4+ T cells. TCRdb processed the PCR reads anew with MiXCR; each CDR3 protein has one entry. The table lists approximately 24,000 distinct CDR3 sequences, about three fifths of them singletons, with about 5% in the top ten. Treatment described: roughly 10-day PBMC culture with coronavirus spike peptide pools or control peptides (ViraFEST assay). The sequenced sample was CD4+ T cells from blood, cultured in vitro. Source of these receptors: a human donor who had recovered from COVID-19.

On this clonotype itself: An end of the junction differs from the germline gene, which may be a read error. This sequence joins TRBV7-7 and TRBJ2-5; 9 bases map to TRBD2. CDR1 SSHAT and CDR2 FNYEAQ come from the germline V gene (reference sequence). There are 16 residues in the CDR3. The CDR3 loop reads CASSLAGVATQETQYF. The DNA for the CDR3 is TGTGCTAGCAGCTTAGCGGGAGTAGCGACACAAGAGACCCAGTACTTC.

This clonotype turned up a few times. The chain combines TRBV18 with TRBJ1-1; TRBD1 matches 7 bases. J was trimmed by 6 bases and V by 4 bases; bases with no gene match: 5. The CDR3 runs to 13 residues. From germline, CDR1 is KGHSH and CDR2 LQKENI. In nucleotides, the CDR3 is TGTGCCAGCTCACTTGACAGGGTGGCTGAAGCTTTCTTT. It encodes CASSLDRVAEAFF.

This sequence joins TRBV6-2 or TRBV6-3 and TRBJ2-1; 8 nucleotides align to TRBD2. Germline lookup yields CDR1 MNHEY and CDR2 SVGEGT. V gave up 8 bases and J gave up 10 bases; unmatched junction bases: 22. The CDR3 is 17 amino acids. The CDR3 here is CASGLAGRTDTIGEQFF. Here the CDR3 DNA reads TGTGCCAGCGGGCTAGCGGGCCGAACCGACACCATTGGGGAGCAGTTCTTC.

The V call is TRBV7-8, the J call TRBJ2-1; no clear D. Trimming removed 1 base at V and 2 bases at J, with 9 bases between. The CDR3 covers 15 residues. The germline V gene encodes CDR1 SGHVS and CDR2 FQNEAQ. The CDR3 loop is CASSLGGLAYNEQFF. DNA of the CDR3: TGTGCCAGCAGCTTAGGAGGATTAGCCTACAATGAGCAGTTCTTC.

By frequency in the sample, this clonotype is medium-sized. This sequence joins TRBV7-9 and TRBJ1-1, with D hard to call. CDR1 is SEHNR, CDR2 FQNEAQ, per germline (reference sequence). The CDR3 contains 13 residues. The V end lost 8 bases, the J end lost 1 base, and 11 bases lay between the germline ends. CDR3 nucleotide sequence: TGTGCCAGCCACCGTTATGGGAACACTGAAGCTTTCTTT. It translates to CASHRYGNTEAFF.

This clonotype was recorded once. The chain carries TRBV7-2 and TRBJ2-5; D is tentatively TRBD1 or TRBD2 (5 bases each). Looked up from germline, CDR1 is SGHTA and CDR2 is FQGNSA. This CDR3 has 14 amino acids. V was cut by 5 bases and J by 5 bases, with 15 bases left in between. The CDR3 reads CASSPTSWGETQYF. CDR3 nucleotide sequence: TGTGCCAGCAGCCCCACCTCTTGGGGGGAGACCCAGTACTTC.

This clonotype was detected a few times. This chain links TRBV4-3 with TRBJ1-2; D unclear. CDR3 length: 16 amino acids. Germline loops: CDR1 LGHNA, CDR2 YSLEER. Trimming shortened V by 0 bases and J by 0 bases, and 11 bases separated the two germline ends. CDR3 coding DNA: TGCGCCAGCAGCCAAGATGGCGGAGCCTCTAACTATGGCTACACCTTC. As protein: CASSQDGGASNYGYTF.

The V and J genes are TRBV10-3 and TRBJ2-5; 7 bases line up with TRBD1. The J segment lost 3 bases and the V segment lost 5 bases, leaving 6 bases of the junction unmatched. The CDR3 contains 14 residues. Germline V gene sequence: CDR1 ENHRY, CDR2 SYGVKD. CDR3: CAISYTGTEETQYF. In DNA, the CDR3 is TGTGCCATCAGTTACACCGGGACAGAAGAGACCCAGTACTTC.

This clonotype was seen more than once but under ten times. This chain joins TRBV7-2 and TRBJ1-1; D is ambiguous. The germline V gene encodes CDR1 SGHTA and CDR2 FQGNSA. The V gene lost 5 bases and the J gene lost 9 bases, with 10 bases spanning the gap. This CDR3 spans 11 amino acids. The CDR3 nucleotides are TGTGCCAGCAGCCCCGATCGGCAAGCTTTCTTT. Its protein is CASSPDRQAFF.

This rearrangement joins TRBV7-9 to TRBJ1-2; weak D call: TRBD1 (6 bases). Germline CDR1 and CDR2: SEHNR and FQNEAQ (reference sequence). This CDR3 contains 14 residues. V shed 4 bases and J shed 4 bases, with 13 bases lying between them. CDR3: CASSSTGGPYGYTF. DNA for the CDR3: TGTGCCAGCAGCTCAACCGGGGGGCCCTATGGCTACACCTTC.

V gene TRBV11-2 combines with J gene TRBJ2-7; D is undetermined. The germline gives CDR1 SGHAT, CDR2 FQNNGV. This CDR3 has 14 residues. With 1 base removed from V and 0 bases from J, the gap between germline ends came to 7 bases. In nucleotides, the CDR3 is TGTGCCAGCAGCTTAGGGCAGTACTCCTACGAGCAGTACTTC. Its translation: CASSLGQYSYEQYF. The full variable domain, completed using reference TRBV11-2 and TRBJ2-7, is EAGVAQSPRYKIIEKRQSVAFWCNPISGHATLYWYQQILGQGPKLLIQFQNNGVVDDSQLPKDRFSAERLKGVDSTLKIQPAKLEDSAVYLCASSLGQYSYEQYFGPGTRLTVT.

This clonotype was counted only a few times. The chain recombines TRBV7-9 with TRBJ2-7, with TRBD2 as a possible D gene (6 bases). Trimming removed 7 bases from V and 2 bases from J, with 18 bases in between. Germline V lookup: CDR1 SEHNR, CDR2 FQNEAQ (reference sequence). The CDR3 spans 15 residues. The DNA for the CDR3 is TGTGCCAGCACCCTCCTGGCGGGGTTGACCTACGAGCAGTACTTC. It encodes CASTLLAGLTYEQYF.

V is TRBV19 and J is TRBJ1-5; D ambiguous. V was pared by 8 bases and J by 2 bases, with 19 bases between. The CDR3 extends over 16 amino acids. From germline, CDR1 is LNHDA and CDR2 SQIVND (reference sequence). The CDR3 here is CASDSPSRSGNQPQHF. The CDR3 DNA reads as TGTGCCAGTGATAGCCCCAGTCGGTCGGGCAATCAGCCCCAGCATTTT.

The rearrangement links TRBV7-9 to TRBJ2-3; TRBD2 matches at 9 bases. This CDR3 region has 15 residues. Trimming took 5 bases from V and 0 from J; bases not matched to a gene: 3. Germline lookup yields CDR1 SEHNR and CDR2 FQNEAQ (reference sequence). DNA of the CDR3: TGTGCCAGCAGCCGGACTAGCGCGAGCACAGATACGCAGTATTTT. Translated, it gives CASSRTSASTDTQYF.

This clonotype was observed a few times. The rearrangement uses TRBV28 and TRBJ2-7; no clear D. Germline V lookup: CDR1 MDHEN, CDR2 SYDVKM. The V and J ends lost 6 bases and 5 bases respectively, with 17 bases between them. This CDR3 has 14 amino acids. CDR3 sequence reads: CASSHEAGADEQYF. As DNA, the CDR3 is TGTGCCAGCAGCCATGAAGCAGGTGCCGACGAGCAGTACTTC.

Only a few counts were recorded for this clonotype. The J gene is TRBJ1-1, the V gene TRBV7-9; no clear D gene. The germline V gene encodes CDR1 SEHNR and CDR2 FQNEAQ (reference sequence). The CDR3 spans 14 residues. V lost 5 bases to trimming and J lost 0 bases, with 10 bases between them. CDR3 DNA sequence: TGTGCCAGCAGCAATTCCTGGGTGAACACTGAAGCTTTCTTT. The encoded protein is CASSNSWVNTEAFF.

The rearrangement links TRBV30 to TRBJ1-1; D remains ambiguous. Germline V gene lookup returns CDR1 GTSNPN and CDR2 SVGIG (reference sequence). Trimming took off 0 bases at V and 9 bases at J, with 14 bases between the two ends. The CDR3 consists of 13 residues. The CDR3 sequence: CAWSVNTARKAFF. The CDR3 region has the DNA TGTGCCTGGAGTGTGAATACCGCCCGGAAAGCTTTCTTT.

The J gene is TRBJ1-1, the V gene TRBV29-1; unclear D gene. The V gene lost 6 bases and the J gene lost 1 base, with 12 bases spanning the gap. The CDR3 is 13 amino acids. CDR1 and CDR2 from the germline V gene are SQVTM and ANQGSEA. The DNA of the CDR3 is TGCAGCGTCCGACCCGGGTGGAACACTGAAGCTTTCTTT. This encodes CSVRPGWNTEAFF. The whole variable domain, remainder taken from reference TRBV29-1 and TRBJ1-1, is SAVISQKPSRDICQRGTSLTIQCQVDSQVTMMFWYRQQPGQSLTLIATANQGSEATYESGFVIDKFPISRPNLTFSTLTVSNMSPEDSSIYLCSVRPGWNTEAFFGQGTRLTVV.

V and J are TRBV20-1 and TRBJ1-2; D gene ambiguous. V lost 6 bases to trimming and J lost 6 bases, with 14 bases between them. The germline CDR1 and CDR2 sequences are DFQATT and SNEGSKA (reference sequence). The CDR3 length is 12 residues. This CDR3 is CSARGTQHGYTF. For the CDR3, the DNA is TGCAGTGCCCGGGGAACACAGCATGGCTACACCTTC.

The chain employs TRBV19 and TRBJ2-3; D not resolved. Trimming left V 6 bases short and J 2 bases short, with 15 bases between. Germline CDR1 reads LNHDA; CDR2 reads SQIVND (reference sequence). This CDR3 is built from 15 residues. CDR3 in DNA: TGTGCCAGTAGGCTGTCACACCACTCCACAGATACGCAGTATTTT. Translated: CASRLSHHSTDTQYF.

This chain links TRBV7-2 with TRBJ2-2, with D possibly matching TRBD2 (6 bases). V lost 1 base, J lost 5 bases, and 14 bases lay in between. The germline V gene encodes CDR1 SGHTA and CDR2 FQGNSA. There are 16 residues in the CDR3. The CDR3 spells CASSLVPGDVTGELFF. The CDR3 nucleotides are TGTGCCAGCAGCTTAGTCCCGGGAGACGTAACCGGGGAGCTGTTTTTT.

This chain links TRBV6-1 with TRBJ2-3; 10 bases align to TRBD2. The CDR3 runs 14 residues. The trim removed 9 bases at V and 5 bases at J, leaving 8 bases unmatched. The germline V gene encodes CDR1 MNHNS and CDR2 SASEGT. In DNA, the CDR3 is TGTGCCAGGATTGAGCGGGAGGGCCTAGATACGCAGTATTTT. It is translated as CARIEREGLDTQYF.

The chain combines TRBV6-1 with TRBJ2-6; 10 bases match TRBD1. This CDR3 spans 16 amino acids. The germline V gene encodes CDR1 MNHNS and CDR2 SASEGT. Trimming cost V 6 bases and J 4 bases; bases outside gene matches: 6. CDR3 in amino acids: CASRTGGANGANVLTF. CDR3 bases: TGTGCCAGCAGGACAGGGGGCGCGAACGGGGCCAACGTCCTGACTTTC.

The V and J genes are TRBV2 and TRBJ1-2; D is possibly TRBD1 (5 bases). CDR1 is SNHLY and CDR2 is FYNNEI in the germline V gene. Trimming removed 3 bases at V and 8 bases at J, with 16 bases between. This CDR3 has 14 residues. The CDR3 here is CASSDYLGLGGYTF. The CDR3 DNA reads as TGTGCCAGCAGTGATTATCTGGGGCTAGGGGGCTACACCTTC.

The chain links TRBV19 to TRBJ2-1, with a weak D call TRBD1 (5 bases). The CDR3 extends over 12 amino acids. Germline V gene lookup returns CDR1 LNHDA and CDR2 SQIVND (reference sequence). With 5 bases removed from V and 7 bases from J, the gap between germline ends came to 9 bases. CDR3 sequence: CASSERQNEQFF. In DNA, the CDR3 is TGTGCCAGTAGTGAAAGACAGAATGAGCAGTTCTTC.

The table lists this clonotype with a few counts. The chain couples TRBV9 to TRBJ2-7; D may be TRBD1 (5 bases). The CDR3 consists of 13 residues. V lost 2 bases and J lost 4, with 10 bases in between. Germline V lookup: CDR1 SGDLS, CDR2 YYNGEE. The CDR3 DNA reads TGTGCCAGCAGCGTTCAGGGTGGTTACGAGCAGTACTTC. Residues: CASSVQGGYEQYF.

This clonotype was recorded only once. The CDR3 is CASSQDLRGQFF. The CDR3 nucleotides are TGTGCCAGCAGTCAGGATCTTCGAGGGCAGTTCTTC. This chain joins TRBV28 and TRBJ2-1; the D is unclear. Trimming took 5 bases from V and 12 from J, leaving 14 bases between them. CDR1 is MDHEN, CDR2 SYDVKM, per germline. The CDR3 covers 12 residues.

This clonotype was seen only a few times. The chain couples TRBV20-1 to TRBJ1-5; TRBD1 matches 7 bases. This CDR3 region has 13 residues. Germline CDR1 is DFQATT and CDR2 is SNEGSKA (reference sequence). V was clipped by 6 bases and J by 7 bases; unmatched bases: 9. The CDR3 DNA reads TGCAGTGCGACGGACAGGCCAGGGCAGCCCCAGCATTTT. Translation: CSATDRPGQPQHF.

This clonotype was seen more than once but under ten times. The J gene is TRBJ1-1, the V gene TRBV7-2; the match to TRBD1 covers 7 bases. Germline trimming cut 5 bases from V and 8 bases from J; bases unmatched to any gene: 11. The CDR3 is 14 amino acids. Germline V gene data show CDR1 as SGHTA and CDR2 as FQGNSA. The CDR3 DNA sequence: TGTGCCAGCAGCCTAGGGACAGCATTTAAGGAAGCTTTCTTT. This sequence encodes CASSLGTAFKEAFF.